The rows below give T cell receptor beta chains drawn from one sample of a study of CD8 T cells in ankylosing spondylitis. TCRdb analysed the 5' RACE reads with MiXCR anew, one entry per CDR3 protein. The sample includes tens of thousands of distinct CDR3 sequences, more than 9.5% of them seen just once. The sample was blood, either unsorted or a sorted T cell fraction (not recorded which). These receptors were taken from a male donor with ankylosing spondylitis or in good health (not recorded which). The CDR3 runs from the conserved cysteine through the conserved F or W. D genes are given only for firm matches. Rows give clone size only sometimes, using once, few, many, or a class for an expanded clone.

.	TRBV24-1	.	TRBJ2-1	CATGRGNEQFF	TGTGCCACCGGGCGAGGAAATGAGCAGTTCTTC
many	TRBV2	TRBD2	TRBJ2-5	CASNEGLASETQYF	TGTGCCAGCAATGAGGGACTAGCTTCGGAGACCCAGTACTTC
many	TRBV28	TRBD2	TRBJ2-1	CASSFSGALSYNEQFF	TGTGCCAGCAGTTTCAGCGGGGCTTTATCCTACAATGAGCAGTTCTTC
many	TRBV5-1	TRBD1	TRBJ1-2	CASSGTAYGYTF	TGCGCCAGCAGTGGGACAGCCTATGGCTACACCTTC
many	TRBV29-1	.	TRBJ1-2	CSVVPPGGTGTRF	TGCAGCGTTGTCCCCCCCGGGGGCACGGGGACAAGGTTC
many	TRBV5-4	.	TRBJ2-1	CASSLNSGSSYNEQFF	TGTGCCAGCAGTTTGAACTCGGGCAGCTCCTACAATGAGCAGTTCTTC
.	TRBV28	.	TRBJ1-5	CASRSTGYNQPQHF	TGTGCCAGCAGGTCCACAGGGTACAATCAGCCCCAGCATTTT
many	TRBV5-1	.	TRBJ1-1	CASSFAGNTEAFF	TGTGCCAGCAGTTTCGCAGGGAACACTGAAGCTTTCTTT
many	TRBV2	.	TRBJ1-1	CASSEKVSTVMNTEAFF	TGTGCCAGCAGTGAAAAGGTTTCTACGGTTATGAACACTGAAGCTTTCTTT
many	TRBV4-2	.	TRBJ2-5	CASSQEEETQYF	TGTGCCAGCAGCCAGGAAGAAGAGACCCAGTACTTC
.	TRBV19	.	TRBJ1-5	CASIETGDSNQPQHF	TGTGCCAGTATCGAGACTGGAGATAGCAATCAGCCCCAGCATTTT
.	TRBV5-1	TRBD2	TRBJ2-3	CASSPGLAGTTDTQYF	TGCGCCAGCAGCCCCGGACTAGCGGGAACCACAGATACGCAGTATTTT
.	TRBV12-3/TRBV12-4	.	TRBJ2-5	CASSPSETQYF	TGTGCCAGCAGCCCTTCAGAGACCCAGTACTTC
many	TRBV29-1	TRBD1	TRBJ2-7	CSVEGTDYEQYF	TGCAGCGTTGAGGGGACAGACTACGAGCAGTACTTC
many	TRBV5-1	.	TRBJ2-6	CASSLGRTGANVLTF	TGCGCCAGCAGCTTGGGAAGAACTGGGGCCAACGTCCTGACTTTC
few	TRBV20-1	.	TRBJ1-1	CSAGGGWRTEAFF	TGCAGTGCTGGGGGGGGGTGGAGGACTGAAGCTTTCTTT
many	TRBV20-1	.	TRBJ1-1	CSARGTVYEAFF	TGCAGTGCTAGGGGGACCGTTTATGAAGCTTTCTTT
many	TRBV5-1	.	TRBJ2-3	CASSRTDTQYF	TGTGCCAGCAGCCGGACAGATACGCAGTATTTT
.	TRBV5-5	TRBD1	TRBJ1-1	CASSWQGDTEAFF	TGTGCCAGCAGCTGGCAGGGGGACACTGAAGCTTTCTTT
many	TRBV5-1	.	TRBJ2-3	CASSLDSEVLNTQYF	TGCGCCAGCAGCTTGGACAGCGAAGTACTAAATACGCAGTATTTT
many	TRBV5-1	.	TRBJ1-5	CASSPLGGGNQPQHF	TGCGCCAGCAGCCCCCTCGGGGGTGGCAATCAGCCCCAGCATTTT
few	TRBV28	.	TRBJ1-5	CASSLAGEDNQPQHF	TGTGCCAGCAGTTTGGCGGGGGAGGATAATCAGCCCCAGCATTTT
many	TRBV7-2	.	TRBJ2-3	CASSVRAVSDTQYF	TGTGCCAGCAGCGTCAGGGCCGTTTCAGATACGCAGTATTTT
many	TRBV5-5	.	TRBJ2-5	CASSLAIGGGQETQYF	TGTGCCAGCAGCTTGGCCATCGGCGGCGGGCAAGAGACCCAGTACTTC
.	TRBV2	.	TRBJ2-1	CASRWGYNEQFF	TGTGCCAGCAGGTGGGGCTACAATGAGCAGTTCTTC
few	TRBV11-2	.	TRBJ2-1	CASSLGTKQESAFF	TGTGCCAGCAGCTTAGGGACGAAACAGGAATCGGCGTTCTTC
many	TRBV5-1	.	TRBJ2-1	CASSRQGLYNEQFF	TGCGCCAGCAGTCGCCAGGGGTTATACAATGAGCAGTTCTTC
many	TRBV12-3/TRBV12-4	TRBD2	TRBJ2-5	CASSFGLAVETQYF	TGTGCCAGCAGTTTCGGACTAGCGGTAGAGACCCAGTACTTC
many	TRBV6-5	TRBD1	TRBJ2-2	CASSYDRGTGELFF	TGTGCCAGCAGTTACGACAGGGGCACCGGGGAGCTGTTTTTT
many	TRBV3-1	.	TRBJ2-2	CASSRDSGELFF	TGTGCCAGCAGCCGAGACAGCGGGGAGCTGTTTTTT
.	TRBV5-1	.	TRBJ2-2	CASSFIGQAANTGELFF	TGCGCCAGCAGCTTCATCGGGCAGGCCGCCAACACCGGGGAGCTGTTTTTT
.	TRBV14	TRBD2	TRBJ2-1	CASSPRLANYNEQFF	TGTGCCAGCAGCCCCCGACTAGCGAACTACAATGAGCAGTTCTTC
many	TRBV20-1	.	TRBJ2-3	CSAPRGAGSTDTQYF	TGCAGTGCCCCCCGGGGGGCGGGGAGTACAGATACGCAGTATTTT
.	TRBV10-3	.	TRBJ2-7	CAISERLAQYEQYF	TGTGCCATCAGTGAACGGCTAGCGCAGTACGAGCAGTACTTC
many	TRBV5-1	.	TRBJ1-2	CASSLVQGYGYTF	TGCGCCAGCAGCTTGGTACAGGGCTATGGCTACACCTTC
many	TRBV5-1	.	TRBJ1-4	CASSLGTAGNEKLFF	TGCGCCAGCAGCTTGGGGACAGCCGGGAATGAAAAACTGTTTTTT
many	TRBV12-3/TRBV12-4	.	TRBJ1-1	CASSLGSSPRNTEAFF	TGTGCCAGCAGTTTAGGTTCCTCTCCTCGGAACACTGAAGCTTTCTTT
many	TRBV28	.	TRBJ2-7	CASGTPTSYEQYF	TGTGCCAGCGGGACTCCGACCTCCTACGAGCAGTACTTC
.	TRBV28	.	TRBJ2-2	CASIHTAGYPTGELFF	TGTGCCAGCATCCACACAGCAGGGTACCCTACCGGGGAGCTGTTTTTT
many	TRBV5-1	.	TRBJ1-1	CASSLGSSEAFF	TGCGCCAGCAGCTTGGGCAGTTCTGAAGCTTTCTTT
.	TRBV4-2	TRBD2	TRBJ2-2	CASSRSVASGVGELFF	TGTGCCAGCAGCCGGTCTGTGGCTAGCGGGGTCGGGGAGCTGTTTTTT
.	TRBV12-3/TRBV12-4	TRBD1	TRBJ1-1	CASSQQGIRTEAFF	TGTGCCAGCAGTCAACAGGGGATACGGACTGAAGCTTTCTTT
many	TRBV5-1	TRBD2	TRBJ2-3	CASSATSGGSDTQYF	TGCGCCAGCAGCGCTACTAGCGGGGGTTCAGATACGCAGTATTTT
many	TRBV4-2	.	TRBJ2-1	CASSPPEGGYEQFF	TGTGCCAGCAGCCCCCCTGAGGGGGGCTATGAGCAGTTCTTC
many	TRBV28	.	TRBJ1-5	CASSFDLGRRNQPQHF	TGTGCCAGCAGTTTCGATCTTGGGAGAAGGAATCAGCCCCAGCATTTT
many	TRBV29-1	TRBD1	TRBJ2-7	CSVGQGASEQYF	TGCAGCGTGGGACAGGGGGCAAGCGAGCAGTACTTC
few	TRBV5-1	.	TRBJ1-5	CASSFEGGVVQPQHF	TGCGCCAGCAGCTTCGAGGGGGGTGTTGTTCAGCCCCAGCATTTT
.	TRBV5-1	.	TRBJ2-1	CASSLVVGYNEQFF	TGCGCCAGCAGCTTGGTGGTAGGGTACAATGAGCAGTTCTTC
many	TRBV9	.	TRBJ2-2	CASSVAFNQAIYTGELFF	TGTGCCAGCAGCGTAGCTTTCAACCAGGCCATTTACACCGGGGAGCTGTTTTTT
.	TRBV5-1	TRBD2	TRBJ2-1	CASSLAGSGDEQFF	TGCGCCAGCAGCTTGGCCGGGAGCGGGGATGAGCAGTTCTTC
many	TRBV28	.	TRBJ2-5	CASRDRFRETQYF	TGTGCCAGCAGAGACAGATTCCGCGAGACCCAGTACTTC
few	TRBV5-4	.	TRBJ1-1	CASSFDSHTEAFF	TGTGCCAGCAGCTTCGACTCCCACACTGAAGCTTTCTTT
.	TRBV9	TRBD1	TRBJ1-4	CASNSGQPNEKLFF	TGTGCCAGCAACTCGGGACAGCCTAATGAAAAACTGTTTTTT
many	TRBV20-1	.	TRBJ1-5	CSARDQRDRQPQHF	TGCAGTGCTAGAGATCAGAGGGACCGTCAGCCCCAGCATTTT
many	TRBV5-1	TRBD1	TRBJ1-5	CASSFRDRGQQPQHF	TGCGCCAGCAGCTTCCGGGACAGGGGGCAACAGCCCCAGCATTTT
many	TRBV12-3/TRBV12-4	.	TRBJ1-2	CASSLSRGKDGYTF	TGTGCCAGCAGTTTAAGCAGGGGAAAGGATGGCTACACCTTC
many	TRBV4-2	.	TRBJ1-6	CASSQDPEPHNSPLHF	TGTGCCAGCAGCCAAGATCCAGAGCCCCATAATTCACCCCTCCACTTT
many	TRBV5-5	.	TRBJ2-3	CASSLAAGLGTDTQYF	TGTGCCAGCAGCTTGGCGGCAGGGCTGGGGACAGATACGCAGTATTTT
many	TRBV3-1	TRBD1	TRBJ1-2	CASSQEGGQGYGYTF	TGTGCCAGCAGCCAAGAGGGGGGACAGGGCTATGGCTACACCTTC
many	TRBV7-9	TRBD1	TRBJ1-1	CASRRQGSGNTEAFF	TGTGCCAGCAGACGACAGGGGAGTGGGAACACTGAAGCTTTCTTT